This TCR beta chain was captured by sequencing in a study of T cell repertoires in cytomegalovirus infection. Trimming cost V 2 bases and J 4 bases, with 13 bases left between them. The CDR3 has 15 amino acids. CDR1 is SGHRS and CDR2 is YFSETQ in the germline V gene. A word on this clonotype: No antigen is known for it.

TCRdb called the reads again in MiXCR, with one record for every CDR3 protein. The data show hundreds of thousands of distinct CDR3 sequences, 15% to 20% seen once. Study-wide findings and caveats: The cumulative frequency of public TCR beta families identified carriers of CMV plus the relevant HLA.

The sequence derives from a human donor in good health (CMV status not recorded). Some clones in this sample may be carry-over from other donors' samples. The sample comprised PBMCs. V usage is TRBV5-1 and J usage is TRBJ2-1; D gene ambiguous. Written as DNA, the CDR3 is TGCGCCAGCAGCTTACCCTCAGGAGAGTACAATGAGCAGTTCTTC. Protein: CASSLPSGEYNEQFF.